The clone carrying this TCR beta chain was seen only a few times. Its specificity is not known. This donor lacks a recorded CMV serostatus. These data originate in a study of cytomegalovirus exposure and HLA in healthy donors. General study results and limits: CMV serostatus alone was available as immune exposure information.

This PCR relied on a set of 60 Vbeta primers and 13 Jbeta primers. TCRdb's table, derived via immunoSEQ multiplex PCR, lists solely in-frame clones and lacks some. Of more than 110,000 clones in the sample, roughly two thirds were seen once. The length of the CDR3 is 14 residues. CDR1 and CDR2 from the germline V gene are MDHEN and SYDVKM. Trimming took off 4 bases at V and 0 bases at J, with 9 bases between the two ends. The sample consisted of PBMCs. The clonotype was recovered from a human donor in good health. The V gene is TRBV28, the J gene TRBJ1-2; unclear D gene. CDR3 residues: CASSSPGANYGYTF. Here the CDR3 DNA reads TGTGCCAGCAGTTCCCCCGGAGCTAACTATGGCTACACCTTC.